The 21 T cell receptor beta chains in this list originate from one sample, sequenced in a study of CD8 T cells in ankylosing spondylitis. From the 5' RACE reads, TCRdb called clonotypes with MiXCR, one entry per CDR3 protein. This sample has 150,000 to 200,000 distinct CDR3 sequences; over 15% occur once, and the top ten carry roughly 4.5%. Sequencing was performed on blood, either unsorted or a sorted T cell fraction (not recorded which). These receptors came from a male donor under 35 with ankylosing spondylitis or in good health (not recorded which).

This clonotype appeared many times. This chain connects TRBV4-2 to TRBJ2-7; 7 nucleotides agree with TRBD2. Germline values: CDR1 LGHNA, CDR2 YNFKEQ. The V segment lost 4 bases and the J segment 0 bases; nucleotides outside the gene matches: 6. The CDR3 has 15 residues. The CDR3 DNA reads as TGTGCCAGCAGCCGTAGACTAGCTATCTCCTACGAGCAGTACGTC. This translates into CASSRRLAISYEQYV.

This clonotype was picked up many times. The chain joins TRBV6-2 or TRBV6-3 to TRBJ2-1, with D possibly being TRBD1 (5 bases). The CDR3 covers 11 residues. The germline V gene has CDR1 MNHEY and CDR2 SVGEGT. Trimming cost V 5 bases and J 11 bases, with 10 bases left between them. In DNA, the CDR3 is TGTGCCAGCAGTATAACGGACAAGCAGTTCTTC. Its translation is CASSITDKQFF.

Many counts were recorded for this clonotype. This chain connects TRBV14 to TRBJ1-1, with D maybe TRBD1 (6 bases). The germline gives CDR1 SGHDN, CDR2 FVKESK. The CDR3 spans 15 residues. The V and J ends lost 4 bases and 0 bases respectively, with 12 bases between them. CDR3 nucleotide sequence: TGTGCCAGCAGCCCGGACAGAGTAATGAACACTGAAGCTTTCTTT. This codes for CASSPDRVMNTEAFF.

The V call is TRBV27, the J call TRBJ2-7; 12 positions agree with TRBD2. The trim removed 3 bases at V and 7 bases at J, leaving 1 base unmatched. The germline V gene has CDR1 MNHEY and CDR2 SMNVEV (reference sequence). The length of the CDR3 is 13 residues. CDR3 nucleotide sequence: TGTGCCAGCAGTTTTACTAGCGGGAGGGAGCAGTACTTC. As protein: CASSFTSGREQYF.

In this sample, this clonotype turned up many times. This chain joins TRBV12-3 or TRBV12-4 and TRBJ2-2; D is unclear. The V and J ends lost 8 bases and 3 bases respectively, with 7 bases between them. The CDR3 totals 12 residues. The CDR3 region has the DNA TGTGCCAGCCGCTTTGACACCGGGGAGCTGTTTTTT. Amino acids: CASRFDTGELFF.

This clonotype occurred many times. The chain employs TRBV15 and TRBJ2-7; D gene unclear. The CDR3 runs 14 residues. V gave up 5 bases and J gave up 2 bases, with 13 bases separating them. Germline loops: CDR1 LNHNV, CDR2 YYDKDF (reference sequence). In nucleotides, the CDR3 is TGTGCCACCAGCCCCCGACTGTATGCCTACGAGCAGTACGTC. Translating gives CATSPRLYAYEQYV.

This clonotype appeared many times. The CDR3 region is CSARQGVNTEAFF. DNA for the CDR3: TGCAGTGCCCGACAGGGGGTGAACACTGAAGCTTTCTTT. V is TRBV20-1 and J is TRBJ1-1, with TRBD1 matching 9 bases. J lost 0 bases, V lost 6 bases, and 2 bases had no gene match. This CDR3 is built from 13 residues. Looked up from germline, CDR1 is DFQATT and CDR2 is SNEGSKA (reference sequence).

This clonotype was observed many times. V gene TRBV21-1 combines with J gene TRBJ2-7; the listed D gene, TRBD1, was not tested against the DNA. TRBV21-1 is noted as a pseudogene. The CDR3 spans 17 residues. CDR3 residues: CASSKAVGTGESYEQYV. The DNA of the CDR3 is TGTGCCAGCAGCAAAGCGGTGGGTACAGGGGAATCCTACGAGCAGTACGTC.

This clonotype was seen only a few times. V gene TRBV7-9 combines with J gene TRBJ2-1; 11 bases line up with TRBD2. This CDR3 has 15 amino acids. Per germline, CDR1 SEHNR and CDR2 FQNEAQ (reference sequence). The V segment lost 0 bases and the J segment 9 bases; nucleotides outside the gene matches: 4. For the CDR3, the DNA is TGTGCCAGCAGCTTAGCAACTAGCGGGAGCAGTGAGCAGTTCTTC. Amino acids: CASSLATSGSSEQFF.

This clonotype was observed at least ten times. This sequence joins TRBV14 and TRBJ2-1; D call uncertain. Trimming cost V 6 bases and J 2 bases, with 11 bases left between them. Germline CDR1 SGHDN, CDR2 FVKESK. There are 14 residues in the CDR3. The CDR3 is CASRGKGTYNEQFF. Written as DNA, the CDR3 is TGTGCCAGCAGGGGGAAGGGCACCTACAATGAGCAGTTCTTC.

This clonotype was observed a few times. A much larger clonotype is one base distant, so this may be a read error. This chain's CDR3 is CGSSSPGELFF. CDR3 nucleotides: TGTGGCAGCAGCTCCCCCGGGGAGCTGTTTTTT. The chain carries TRBV7-6 and TRBJ2-2; D call uncertain. CDR3 length equals 11 residues. Per germline, CDR1 SGHVS and CDR2 FNYEAQ.

The sample holds a few counts of this clonotype. The chain couples TRBV3-1 to TRBJ2-3; tentative D call: TRBD2 (6 bases). Trimming took 5 bases from V and 5 from J, leaving 11 bases between them. CDR3 length: 13 residues. Germline CDR1 reads LGHDT; CDR2 reads YNNKEL (reference sequence). The CDR3 DNA sequence: TGTGCCAGCAGCGAACTTAGCGGAGATACGCAGTATTTT. Translation gives CASSELSGDTQYF.

This clonotype has more than one count but fewer than ten. The V gene is TRBV7-9, the J gene TRBJ2-1, with 8 bases that match TRBD1. In germline, CDR1 is SEHNR, CDR2 FQNEAQ (reference sequence). V dropped 4 bases and J dropped 9; count of bases not matched to a gene: 11. This CDR3 is 15 amino acids long. This CDR3 is CASSSKDRVRGEQFF. CDR3 nucleotides: TGTGCCAGCAGCTCTAAGGACAGGGTACGGGGTGAGCAGTTCTTC.

This chain connects TRBV9 to TRBJ1-1, with D possibly TRBD1 on 5 matching bases. Germline values: CDR1 SGDLS, CDR2 YYNGEE. Trimming took 0 bases from V and 6 from J, leaving 12 bases between them. The CDR3 extends over 14 amino acids. This chain's CDR3 is CASSVAGQGPEAFF. The CDR3 DNA reads TGTGCCAGCAGCGTAGCGGGGCAGGGCCCTGAAGCTTTCTTT.

V usage is TRBV29-1 and J usage is TRBJ2-3, with TRBD1 identical over 10 bases. With V trimmed by 5 bases and J by 4 bases, 6 bases remained unmatched. The germline CDR1 and CDR2 sequences are SQVTM and ANQGSEA. This CDR3 spans 14 amino acids. The chain's CDR3 is CSVTTGGRPDTQYF. The DNA for the CDR3 is TGCAGCGTTACGACAGGGGGCCGGCCAGATACGCAGTATTTT.

This clonotype was seen ten or more times. The chain has TRBV7-9 and TRBJ2-2; perhaps TRBD2 as D (5 bases). The germline gives CDR1 SEHNR, CDR2 FQNEAQ (reference sequence). V was trimmed by 9 bases and J by 0 bases, leaving 8 bases between them. CDR3 length equals 13 residues. Here the CDR3 reads CARGSPNTGELFF. The CDR3 coding sequence is TGTGCCAGGGGGAGCCCGAACACCGGGGAGCTGTTTTTT. Full variable domain (outside the CDR3, taken from reference TRBV7-9 and TRBJ2-2): DTGVSQNPRHKITKRGQNVTFRCDPISEHNRLYWYRQTLGQGPEFLTYFQNEAQLEKSRLLSDRFSAERPKGSFSTLEIQRTEQGDSAMYLCARGSPNTGELFFGEGSRLTVL.

Ten or more counts support this clonotype. The V gene is TRBV9, the J gene TRBJ2-1; the match to TRBD2 covers 14 bases. Germline values: CDR1 SGDLS, CDR2 YYNGEE. This CDR3 is built from 15 residues. V was pared by 3 bases and J by 8 bases, with 4 bases of the junction left unmatched. This CDR3 is CASSAGLAGGYEQFF. The CDR3 nucleotides are TGTGCCAGCAGCGCCGGACTAGCGGGAGGCTATGAGCAGTTCTTC. Looking up the rest from reference TRBV9 and TRBJ2-1 gives the full variable domain: DSGVTQTPKHLITATGQRVTLRCSPRSGDLSVYWYQQSLDQGLQFLIQYYNGEERAKGNILERFSAQQFPDLHSELNLSSLELGDSALYFCASSAGLAGGYEQFFGPGTRLTVL.

This clonotype came up many times. Written as DNA, the CDR3 is TGTGCCTTCTCTATGGGCAGCAACCGTGGCTACACCTTC. Amino acid sequence: CAFSMGSNRGYTF. The V and J genes are TRBV12-3 or TRBV12-4 and TRBJ1-2; no clear D. Deletions cut 11 bases from V and 7 bases from J, with 20 bases between. The CDR3 extends over 13 amino acids.

Many counts were recorded for this clonotype. The rearrangement joins TRBV10-3 to TRBJ2-2, with 8 bases that match TRBD2. The germline CDR1 and CDR2 sequences are ENHRY and SYGVKD. J lost 3 bases, V lost 6 bases, and 6 bases had no gene match. This CDR3 has 15 amino acids. CDR3 protein: CAISPGGADTGELFF. The CDR3 nucleotides are TGTGCCATCAGCCCCGGGGGGGCGGACACCGGGGAGCTGTTTTTT.

V and J are TRBV20-1 and TRBJ2-1, with a possible D match to TRBD1 (5 bases). Germline values: CDR1 DFQATT, CDR2 SNEGSKA (reference sequence). V lost 5 bases, J lost 9 bases, and 14 bases lay in between. The CDR3 has 12 residues. The CDR3 nucleotides read TGCAGTGCTCCGGGCAGGGAAGGTGAGCAGTTCTTC. Translating gives CSAPGREGEQFF.

J is TRBJ2-7 and V is TRBV29-1; D gene unclear. The length of the CDR3 is 12 residues. CDR1 and CDR2 (germline): SQVTM, ANQGSEA. V was clipped by 1 base and J by 2 bases, with 6 bases between them. The DNA of the CDR3 is TGCAGCGTTGAAGGGGCTGCCTACGAGCAGTACTTC. Amino acid sequence: CSVEGAAYEQYF.